A single sample gave rise to the 5 T cell receptor beta chains below, sequenced in a study of TET2 disruption in CD19-targeted CAR T cells. The repertoire was sequenced with immunoSEQ multiplex PCR; TCRdb's copy has only in-frame clones and lacks some. The sample table includes fewer than 30,000 clones. Specified treatment: autologous CTL019 cells: CD19 CAR with 4-1BB and CD3 zeta domains. Their target antigens are unknown. The specimen was CD8- CAR+ T cells sorted from cultured blood T cells, collected for CD19 CAR T cell therapy. As to subset: CD8-negative CAR-positive T cells from the infusion product. These receptors were collected from a man in his 70s with chronic lymphocytic leukemia.

Of note for this clone: The read stops 3 residues short of the end of the CDR3; the missing end is completed from the germline J gene. The J gene is TRBJ2-1, the V gene TRBV3-1 (or the pseudogene TRBV3-2); 9 positions agree with TRBD2. With 1 base clipped from V and 2 bases from J, the junction kept 3 bases outside the gene matches. The CDR3 consists of 16 residues. In germline, CDR1 is LGHDT, CDR2 YNNKEL (reference sequence). The CDR3 loop reads CASSQGSGGTYNEQFF. Partial CDR3 DNA: TGTGCCAGCAGCCAAGGGAGCGGGGGGACCTACAATGAG.

Comments on this clone: The read terminates 3 residues ahead of where the CDR3 ends, so the germline J gene completes it. V gene TRBV27 combines with J gene TRBJ2-2; possibly TRBD1 for D (6 bases). V lost 8 bases to trimming and J lost 8 bases, with 21 bases between them. Germline CDR1 and CDR2: MNHEY and SMNVEV (reference sequence). The CDR3 is 15 amino acids. CDR3: CASSSPGMGAGELFF. CDR3 bases read: TGTGCCAGCTCTAGCCCCGGGATGGGGGCGGGGGAG.

As to this clone: The read terminates 3 residues ahead of where the CDR3 ends, so the germline J gene completes it. V gene TRBV6-2 or TRBV6-3 combines with J gene TRBJ1-2, with 7 bases that match TRBD1. The CDR3 covers 15 residues. Germline V CDR1 and CDR2: MNHEY, SVGEGT. The CDR3 here is CASSSDRVFYNDYTF. Partial CDR3 DNA: TGTGCCAGCAGCTCCGACAGGGTTTTCTACAATGAC.

Turning to this clone: From the germline J gene comes the end of the CDR3, since the read stops 3 residues before it. The identical CDR3 is also encoded by other nucleotide sequences in the sample. This chain uses TRBV5-4 with TRBJ1-1, with a possible D match to TRBD1 (6 bases). Per the germline V gene, CDR1 is SGHNT and CDR2 is YYREEE (reference sequence). This CDR3 region has 13 residues. Trimming took off 1 base at V and 5 bases at J, with 9 bases between the two ends. CDR3 amino acids: CASSLTGLTEAFF. The CDR3 DNA, read in part, is TGTGCCAGCAGCTTGACAGGGTTGACTGAA.

On this clone: The CDR3 extends 3 residues past the end of the read, so its final part is completed from the germline J gene. At the DNA level, this CDR3 is encoded by other sequences in the same sample as well. This chain uses TRBV5-1 with TRBJ1-2; a possible D gene is TRBD1 (5 bases). Germline V gene sequence: CDR1 SGHRS, CDR2 YFSETQ. The CDR3 is made up of 13 amino acids. Partial CDR3 DNA: TGCGCCAGCAGCTTGTATGAGGACAATAGC. This gives the protein CASSLYEDNS. The entire CDR3 protein is CASSLYEDNSYTF.